The T cell receptor (beta chain) described here comes from a study of T cell repertoires in cytomegalovirus infection. Study information: Recently identified HLA-C-restricted CMV epitopes were used, and well-studied HLA-B-restricted CMV epitopes were used as well. Public TCR beta signature analysis indicated the presence of both CMV infection and matching HLA type.

Using its own MiXCR run on the reads, TCRdb lists one record per CDR3 protein. The table has some 800,000 distinct CDR3 sequences, 25% to 35% seen once. Whole-study results and caveats: Summed frequency of public TCR beta families distinguished CMV carriers with the relevant HLA. HLA-C-restricted TCR beta clonotypes specific for CMV led the ex vivo response.

In its sample, this clonotype was seen a few times. The target antigen is unknown. The CDR3 spans 15 residues. The V end was cut by 4 bases, the J end by 4 bases, with 13 bases between. Germline CDR1 and CDR2: MNHNS and SASEGT. The rearrangement joins TRBV6-1 to TRBJ1-4, with D perhaps TRBD1 (6 bases). This receptor was taken from a human donor in good health (CMV status not recorded). Some clones in this sample may be carry-over from other donors' samples. The specimen was cultured CD8+ T cells from PBMCs, collected from culture after CMV antigen stimulation. This CDR3 is CASSVSGARNEKLFF. Here the CDR3 DNA reads TGTGCCAGCAGTGTCTCAGGGGCCCGTAATGAAAAACTGTTTTTT.